One and the same sample provided the 2 T cell receptor beta chains below, sequenced in a study of blood T cell repertoires in COVID-19. The table came from immunoSEQ multiplex PCR; TCRdb's copy has only in-frame clones and leaves some out. The sample lists around 100,000 clones; more than 65% were seen once. Source material: peripheral blood. The receptors shown here come from a man in his sixties or seventies with active or convalescent COVID-19.

The chain links TRBV6-4 to TRBJ2-3; no definite D call. CDR3 length: 15 residues. Trimming removed 5 bases at V and 2 bases at J, with 14 bases between. Germline values: CDR1 MRHNA, CDR2 SNTAGT. CDR3 in DNA: TGTGCCAGCAGTCCAACATGGGCCCCCACAGATACGCAGTATTTT. It codes for CASSPTWAPTDTQYF.

The chain uses TRBV5-1 and TRBJ1-2; the D gene is possibly TRBD1 (5 bases). Germline CDR1 SGHRS, CDR2 YFSETQ. This CDR3 has 13 amino acids. The V end was cut by 0 bases, the J end by 3 bases, with 6 bases between. CDR3 sequence: CASSLAGDYGYTF. DNA for the CDR3: TGCGCCAGCAGCTTGGCGGGGGACTATGGCTACACCTTC.